These 29 T cell receptor beta chains were all obtained from the same sample, sequenced in a study of cytomegalovirus exposure and HLA in healthy donors. A multiplex PCR was run with 60 Vbeta primers and 13 Jbeta primers. Using immunoSEQ multiplex PCR, the repertoire was profiled, and TCRdb retains in-frame clones only, with some absent. The listing records 200,000 to 250,000 clones. The sample consisted of PBMCs. Receptor source: a woman aged 25 to 39 in good health and CMV-seropositive.

The genes are TRBV15 and TRBJ1-4; perhaps TRBD1 as D (6 bases). The V gene's germline CDR1 is LNHNV and CDR2 YYDKDF (reference sequence). Between the trimmed V and J ends, which lost 4 bases and 0 bases, there was a span of 12 bases. The length of the CDR3 is 16 residues. CDR3 in amino acids: CATSTGTTTTNEKLFF. CDR3 nucleotides: TGTGCCACCAGCACGGGGACAACTACAACTAATGAAAAACTGTTTTTT.

This chain links TRBV5-4 with TRBJ2-3; maybe TRBD2 (5 bases). Germline V gene sequence: CDR1 SGHNT, CDR2 YYREEE (reference sequence). The length of the CDR3 is 14 residues. The V and J ends lost 6 bases and 2 bases respectively, with 13 bases between them. The CDR3 nucleotides read TGTGCCAGCACTCCTAAGGAGGCCACAGATACGCAGTATTTT. Translating gives CASTPKEATDTQYF.

The chain uses TRBV25-1 and TRBJ2-3; D may be TRBD2 (6 bases). Germline-derived CDR1 and CDR2 are MGHDK and SYGVNS. The length of the CDR3 is 14 residues. Trimming shortened V by 3 bases and J by 0 bases, and 7 bases separated the two germline ends. The CDR3 sequence is CASSEGLSTDTQYF. The CDR3, as DNA: TGTGCCAGCAGTGAGGGACTTAGCACAGATACGCAGTATTTT. The complete variable domain, with remaining parts taken from reference TRBV25-1 and TRBJ2-3, reads EADIYQTPRYLVIGTGKKITLECSQTMGHDKMYWYQQDPGMELHLIHYSYGVNSTEKGDLSSESTVSRIRTEHFPLTLESARPSHTSQYLCASSEGLSTDTQYFGPGTRLTVL.

V usage is TRBV28 and J usage is TRBJ1-4; D gene ambiguous. Looked up from germline, CDR1 is MDHEN and CDR2 is SYDVKM. V lost 3 bases and J lost 5, with 13 bases in between. This CDR3 spans 15 amino acids. This CDR3 reads CASSFLGPLNEKLFF. The CDR3, as DNA: TGTGCCAGCAGTTTCCTTGGGCCGCTGAATGAAAAACTGTTTTTT.

The chain carries TRBV27 and TRBJ2-7, with 12 bases aligning to TRBD1. V trimming: 5 bases; J trimming: 3 bases; junction bases outside the gene matches: 5. CDR3 length equals 15 residues. Germline CDR1 MNHEY, CDR2 SMNVEV (reference sequence). The CDR3 here is CASSHGTGGVYEQYF. CDR3 nucleotide sequence: TGTGCCAGCAGTCATGGGACAGGGGGCGTCTACGAGCAGTACTTC.

V and J are TRBV9 and TRBJ2-7; no reliable D call. This CDR3 region has 14 residues. Trimming removed 0 bases at V and 0 bases at J, with 7 bases between. Germline values: CDR1 SGDLS, CDR2 YYNGEE. DNA for the CDR3: TGTGCCAGCAGCGTAGGCCACATCTCCTACGAGCAGTACTTC. This sequence encodes CASSVGHISYEQYF.

J is TRBJ2-3 and V is TRBV5-6, with 7 bases lining up with TRBD1. Germline V lookup: CDR1 SGHDT, CDR2 YYEEEE. The CDR3 extends over 16 amino acids. V lost 4 bases to trimming and J lost 3 bases; unmatched junction nucleotides: 11. CDR3 amino acids: CASSTGTAILTDTQYF. In DNA, the CDR3 is TGTGCCAGCAGCACAGGGACAGCGATATTGACAGATACGCAGTATTTT.

The chain recombines TRBV15 with TRBJ1-1; tentative D call: TRBD1 (6 bases). The length of the CDR3 is 13 residues. The germline gives CDR1 LNHNV, CDR2 YYDKDF (reference sequence). V lost 9 bases and J lost 1, with 12 bases in between. CDR3 loop: CATPGGPNTEAFF. The CDR3 DNA sequence: TGTGCCACTCCCGGGGGGCCGAACACTGAAGCTTTCTTT.

This sequence joins TRBV25-1 and TRBJ1-1; D is possibly TRBD1 (5 bases). Germline loops: CDR1 MGHDK, CDR2 SYGVNS. The CDR3 spans 14 residues. V lost 6 bases and J 3 bases, leaving 14 bases between the germline ends. The CDR3 spells CASSRSGGDTEAFF. The DNA for the CDR3 is TGTGCCAGCAGCCGTTCGGGGGGGGACACTGAAGCTTTCTTT.

The chain has TRBV7-8 and TRBJ2-5; TRBD2 aligns across 8 bases. The CDR3 totals 19 residues. The V gene's germline CDR1 is SGHVS and CDR2 FQNEAQ. Unmatched junction bases numbered 20, after V lost 4 bases and J lost 4 bases. CDR3 sequence reads: CASSWTTSGRRGQGETQYF. The CDR3 bases are TGTGCCAGCAGCTGGACTACTAGCGGTCGGAGGGGCCAGGGAGAGACCCAGTACTTC.

The chain is built from TRBV19 and TRBJ1-5; D call uncertain. CDR1 is LNHDA, CDR2 SQIVND, per germline (reference sequence). The CDR3 runs 13 residues. V was clipped by 3 bases and J by 4 bases, with 7 bases between them. The CDR3 is CASSMTMNQPQHF. The CDR3 DNA sequence: TGTGCCAGTAGTATGACTATGAATCAGCCCCAGCATTTT.

The V call is TRBV25-1, the J call TRBJ2-7; 11 bases line up with TRBD1. This CDR3 comprises 15 residues. CDR1 and CDR2 from the germline V gene are MGHDK and SYGVNS. With V trimmed by 3 bases and J by 3 bases, 4 bases remained unmatched. CDR3: CASSDRDRGIYEQYF. The CDR3 DNA reads TGTGCCAGCAGTGATCGGGACAGGGGGATCTACGAGCAGTACTTC.

The chain has TRBV9 and TRBJ2-7; D is perhaps TRBD2 (5 bases). V gave up 0 bases and J gave up 3 bases, with 13 bases separating them. The CDR3 sequence is 15 residues long. Looked up from germline, CDR1 is SGDLS and CDR2 is YYNGEE. This CDR3 is CASSVDEGLIYEQYF. In nucleotides, the CDR3 is TGTGCCAGCAGCGTAGATGAGGGTTTGATCTACGAGCAGTACTTC.

The CDR3 bases are TGTGCCAGCAGTTCGGCAACTAATGAAAAACTGTTTTTT. Its translation is CASSSATNEKLFF. The chain uses TRBV28 and TRBJ1-4; D not certain. The germline V gene has CDR1 MDHEN and CDR2 SYDVKM. V lost 4 bases and J lost 0, with 3 bases in between. The CDR3 length is 13 residues.

The chain employs TRBV5-1 and TRBJ1-6; TRBD1 is a possible D gene (5 bases). Germline V gene lookup returns CDR1 SGHRS and CDR2 YFSETQ. The V end was cut by 3 bases, the J end by 7 bases, with 14 bases between. The CDR3 contains 15 residues. CDR3 region: CASSWRDGGNSPLHF. The CDR3 DNA follows: TGCGCCAGCAGCTGGCGGGACGGCGGCAATTCACCCCTCCACTTT.

The chain employs TRBV14 and TRBJ1-6; no clear D gene. This CDR3 has 15 residues. CDR1 is SGHDN and CDR2 is FVKESK in the germline V gene. Trimming took 0 bases from V and 10 from J, leaving 13 bases between them. Here the CDR3 reads CASSQDVGDRSPLHF. CDR3 nucleotides: TGTGCCAGCAGCCAAGATGTAGGAGATCGGTCACCCCTCCACTTT.

CDR3 sequence reads: CASSPVAGQGISTYNEQFF. CDR3 bases: TGTGCCAGCAGCCCCGTAGCGGGACAGGGGATATCGACCTACAATGAGCAGTTCTTC. The chain joins TRBV4-2 to TRBJ2-1; 10 bases agree with TRBD1. The V gene's germline CDR1 is LGHNA and CDR2 YNFKEQ. V gave up 4 bases and J gave up 2 bases; unmatched junction bases: 14. This CDR3 contains 19 residues.

The genes are TRBV19 and TRBJ2-7; 10 nucleotides match TRBD1. Germline values: CDR1 LNHDA, CDR2 SQIVND (reference sequence). Trimming cost V 7 bases and J 5 bases; bases outside gene matches: 8. This CDR3 is 14 amino acids long. CDR3 loop: CASMGTGVYHEQYF. The CDR3 DNA sequence: TGTGCCAGTATGGGGACAGGGGTTTACCACGAGCAGTACTTC.

The chain employs TRBV5-1 and TRBJ1-4; D unresolved. The V end lost 0 bases, the J end lost 2 bases, and 11 bases lay between the germline ends. Germline V lookup: CDR1 SGHRS, CDR2 YFSETQ. The CDR3 extends over 16 amino acids. This CDR3 reads CASSLAQATTNEKLFF. CDR3 sequence (DNA): TGCGCCAGCAGCTTGGCCCAGGCAACCACTAATGAAAAACTGTTTTTT. The entire variable domain, with the rest obtained from reference TRBV5-1 and TRBJ1-4, is as follows: KAGVTQTPRYLIKTRGQQVTLSCSPISGHRSVSWYQQTPGQGLQFLFEYFSETQRNKGNFPGRFSGRQFSNSRSEMNVSTLELGDSALYLCASSLAQATTNEKLFFGSGTQLSVL.

This sequence joins TRBV30 and TRBJ1-6; D unclear. This CDR3 comprises 15 residues. V was pared by 4 bases and J by 6 bases, with 16 bases between. Germline-derived CDR1 and CDR2 are GTSNPN and SVGIG (reference sequence). The CDR3 nucleotides are TGTGCCTGGAATGGGAAGGGAGGGCCTAATTCACCCCTCCACTTT. Translated: CAWNGKGGPNSPLHF.

The rearrangement joins TRBV6-5 to TRBJ1-1; D gene unclear. Per the germline V gene, CDR1 is MNHEY and CDR2 is SVGAGI. V dropped 6 bases and J dropped 3 bases, with 17 bases sitting between them. This CDR3 comprises 15 residues. The CDR3 protein is CASRPEKLPDTEAFF. The DNA for the CDR3 is TGTGCCAGCAGACCCGAGAAGCTACCGGACACTGAAGCTTTCTTT.

V and J are TRBV7-9 and TRBJ1-3; TRBD1 aligns across 7 bases. The V gene's germline CDR1 is SEHNR and CDR2 FQNEAQ (reference sequence). The CDR3 is 16 amino acids. V shed 4 bases and J 0 bases; nucleotides not matched to a gene: 6. The CDR3 region has the DNA TGTGCCAGCAGCTCGAGACAGGGAAGCTCTGGAAACACCATATATTTT. It encodes CASSSRQGSSGNTIYF.

The V gene is TRBV5-1, the J gene TRBJ2-5; possibly TRBD1 for D (5 bases). The CDR3 length is 15 residues. CDR1 and CDR2 (germline): SGHRS, YFSETQ. The germline V and J ends were trimmed by 0 bases and 2 bases, with 11 bases remaining between them. In nucleotides, the CDR3 is TGCGCCAGCAGCTTGGCCCAGGGTTTGCAAGAGACCCAGTACTTC. Translated: CASSLAQGLQETQYF.

The chain carries TRBV25-1 and TRBJ2-4, with 11 bases aligning to TRBD2. After removal of 3 bases from V and 1 base from J, the junction contained 5 bases not matched to a gene. The germline gives CDR1 MGHDK, CDR2 SYGVNS. This CDR3 spans 17 amino acids. The CDR3: CASSDGSSGGAKNIQYF. The CDR3 DNA is TGTGCCAGCAGTGATGGCTCTAGCGGGGGGGCCAAAAACATTCAGTACTTC. Using reference TRBV25-1 and TRBJ2-4 for the parts outside the CDR3, the full variable domain is EADIYQTPRYLVIGTGKKITLECSQTMGHDKMYWYQQDPGMELHLIHYSYGVNSTEKGDLSSESTVSRIRTEHFPLTLESARPSHTSQYLCASSDGSSGGAKNIQYFGAGTRLSVL.

This rearrangement joins TRBV28 to TRBJ1-2, with D uncertain. Germline assignment: CDR1 MDHEN and CDR2 SYDVKM. V was cut by 4 bases and J by 0 bases, with 6 bases left in between. This CDR3 comprises 13 residues. The CDR3 DNA follows: TGTGCCAGCAGTTCGCGCGCTAACTATGGCTACACCTTC. Encoded protein: CASSSRANYGYTF.

To note about this clone: This sample also contains other DNA sequences that code for the same CDR3. This rearrangement joins TRBV6-1 to TRBJ1-6; 7 nucleotides align to TRBD1. The V and J ends lost 1 base and 7 bases, in that order; junction bases with no gene match: 4. The CDR3 length is 15 residues. CDR1 and CDR2 from the germline V gene are MNHNS and SASEGT. CDR3: CASSEDRGGNSPLHF. DNA of the CDR3: TGTGCCAGCAGTGAAGATAGAGGGGGCAATTCACCCCTCCACTTT.

V gene TRBV27 combines with J gene TRBJ2-1; 7 nucleotides align to TRBD2. From germline, CDR1 is MNHEY and CDR2 SMNVEV (reference sequence). The trim removed 7 bases at V and 2 bases at J, leaving 2 bases unmatched. The CDR3 spans 13 residues. The CDR3, as DNA: TGTGCCAGCATGGCGGGGGCCTACAATGAGCAGTTCTTC. This gives the protein CASMAGAYNEQFF.

The chain recombines TRBV21-1 with TRBJ1-4; the table's TRBD1 call for D was not verified on the DNA. TRBV21-1 is assigned pseudogene status. The CDR3 length is 17 residues. The CDR3 nucleotides read TGTGCCAGCAGCAAAGGGGCCGAGGACAGGGGGAATGAAAAACTGTTTTTT. Its translation is CASSKGAEDRGNEKLFF.

V gene TRBV2 combines with J gene TRBJ2-5, with a possible D match to TRBD2 (5 bases). Germline V gene data show CDR1 as SNHLY and CDR2 as FYNNEI. Trimming removed 5 bases at V and 2 bases at J, with 15 bases between. The CDR3 has 15 residues. The DNA for the CDR3 is TGTGCCAGCAGTTACCCAACACTAGGTCAAGAGACCCAGTACTTC. This translates into CASSYPTLGQETQYF. Using reference TRBV2 and TRBJ2-5 for the parts outside the CDR3, the full variable domain is EPEVTQTPSHQVTQMGQEVILRCVPISNHLYFYWYRQILGQKVEFLVSFYNNEISEKSEIFDDQFSVERPDGSNFTLKIRSTKLEDSAMYFCASSYPTLGQETQYFGPGTRLLVL.